This TCR beta chain derives from a study of blood T cell repertoires in COVID-19. About the study: Donors in the United States, Italy and Spain gave samples during acute or convalescent COVID-19. Nucleic acid was either cDNA or gDNA, and it came from T cells, B-cell-depleted T cells, or PBMCs.

In the source study's methods: Reference gene primer amplification in the assay estimated nucleated cell counts. Assay used: immunoSEQ multiplex PCR; TCRdb lists only in-frame clones, some missing. Clone size and the V and J calls come from that table; the DNA yielded D and trimming. This sample has around 250,000 clones, with approximately 78% found just once. After removal of 3 bases from V and 4 bases from J, the junction contained 5 bases not matched to a gene. The CDR3 sequence is 15 residues long. From germline, CDR1 is MNHEY and CDR2 SMNVEV (reference sequence). The clonotype originates from a woman aged 18-29 years with acute or convalescent COVID-19. The rearrangement links TRBV27 to TRBJ2-7, with 11 bases aligning to TRBD2. Sequencing was performed on peripheral blood. CDR3: CASSFRLAGGYEQYF. The CDR3 region has the DNA TGTGCCAGCAGTTTCCGCCTAGCGGGAGGTTACGAGCAGTACTTC.